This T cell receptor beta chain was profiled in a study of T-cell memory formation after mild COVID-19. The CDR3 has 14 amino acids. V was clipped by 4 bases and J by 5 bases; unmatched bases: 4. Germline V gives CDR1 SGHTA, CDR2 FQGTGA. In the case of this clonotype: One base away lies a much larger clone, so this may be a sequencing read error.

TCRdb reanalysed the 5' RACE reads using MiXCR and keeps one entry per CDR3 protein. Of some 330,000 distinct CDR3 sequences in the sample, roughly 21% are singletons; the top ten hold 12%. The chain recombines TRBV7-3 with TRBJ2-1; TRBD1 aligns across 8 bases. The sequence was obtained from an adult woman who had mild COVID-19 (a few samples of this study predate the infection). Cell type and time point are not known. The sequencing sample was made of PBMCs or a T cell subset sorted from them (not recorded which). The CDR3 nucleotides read TGTGCCAGCAGCTCAGGGGGCAGTGACAATGAGCAGTTCTTC. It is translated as CASSSGGSDNEQFF.